This TCR beta chain was observed in a study of shared clonotypes between healthy human individuals. Germline CDR1 is SGHTA and CDR2 is FQGNSA. J gave up 5 bases and V 2 bases, and 8 bases lay outside the gene matches. This CDR3 region has 18 residues. Generated by immunoSEQ multiplex PCR, the TCRdb table keeps only in-frame clones and is missing some. The table records 850,000 to 1,200,000 clones, about 76% of them present only once. Caucasian adults living in Nashville, Tennessee, provided all samples. Study-wide results and limits: How much donors shared clonotypes was expected to be affected by sequencing depth.

A single count supports this clone. Its target is unknown. The chain couples TRBV7-2 to TRBJ2-2; 13 nucleotides align to TRBD2. The sequenced sample was memory CD4+ T cells sorted from blood. Subset of the sample: CD45RA-negative fraction. The receptor was isolated from a man aged 18-30 years in good health. The CDR3 spells CASSLRSSTSGGTGELFF. DNA of the CDR3: TGTGCCAGCAGCTTACGGAGTTCGACTAGCGGGGGGACCGGGGAGCTGTTTTTT.